Shown below are 27 T cell receptor beta chains from a single sample sequenced in a study of blood T cell repertoires in COVID-19. The assay was immunoSEQ multiplex PCR, and TCRdb's table has in-frame clones only and misses some. The profile shows roughly 81,000 clones, about four fifths of them singletons. The sequencing sample was made of peripheral blood. Source of these receptors: a man aged 60 to 75 with acute or convalescent COVID-19.

This clone occurred once. The chain has TRBV4-3 and TRBJ1-2; D uncertain. CDR1 is LGHNA and CDR2 is YSLEER in the germline V gene. V was cut by 4 bases and J by 2 bases, with 14 bases left in between. The CDR3 spans 15 residues. CDR3 sequence: CASSPLVRGNYGYTF. The CDR3 bases are TGCGCCAGCAGCCCCTTGGTGAGAGGCAACTATGGCTACACCTTC.

The chain has TRBV28 and TRBJ1-2; D is uncertain. This CDR3 is built from 14 residues. Germline assignment: CDR1 MDHEN and CDR2 SYDVKM. Trimming removed 5 bases from V and 4 bases from J, with 14 bases in between. The CDR3: CASSEWAAIYGYTF. In DNA form, the CDR3 reads TGTGCCAGCAGTGAATGGGCCGCGATCTATGGCTACACCTTC.

The chain links TRBV5-1 to TRBJ2-5, with TRBD2 matching over 15 bases. The CDR3 sequence is 17 residues long. Germline loops: CDR1 SGHRS, CDR2 YFSETQ. The J segment lost 4 bases and the V segment lost 6 bases, leaving 10 bases of the junction unmatched. CDR3 sequence (DNA): TGCGCCAGCAACACCGGGACTAGCGGGGGGCCGGGAGAGACCCAGTACTTC. Its protein is CASNTGTSGGPGETQYF.

This clone was found a few times. This chain joins TRBV6-6 and TRBJ2-3; D is possibly TRBD1 (5 bases). Germline CDR1 is MNHNY and CDR2 is SVGAGI (reference sequence). Between the trimmed V and J ends, which lost 7 bases and 4 bases, there was a span of 15 bases. The CDR3 length is 14 residues. CDR3 nucleotides: TGTGCCAGCATTTTGAAGGGGATGGCAGATACGCAGTATTTT. Its protein is CASILKGMADTQYF.

The V call is TRBV4-2, the J call TRBJ1-1; D perhaps matches TRBD1 (6 bases). V lost 4 bases to trimming and J lost 5 bases, with 20 bases between them. Germline CDR1 LGHNA, CDR2 YNFKEQ. CDR3 size: 16 residues. The CDR3 region has the DNA TGTGCCAGCAGCCGCCAAGGGGGAGGGGGTCGGACTGAAGCTTTCTTT. This translates into CASSRQGGGGRTEAFF.

The chain employs TRBV4-3 and TRBJ2-2; TRBD2 might be the D (5 bases). V was cut by 0 bases and J by 5 bases, with 7 bases left in between. CDR1 and CDR2 from the germline V gene are LGHNA and YSLEER. This CDR3 is 14 amino acids long. CDR3 protein: CASSQESGTGELFF. For the CDR3, the DNA is TGCGCCAGCAGCCAAGAGTCGGGAACCGGGGAGCTGTTTTTT.

V and J are TRBV5-8 and TRBJ2-5, with 9 bases identical to TRBD1. The CDR3 spans 16 residues. Germline CDR1 reads SGHTS; CDR2 reads YDEGEE. Trimming at V came to 4 bases and at J to 1 base, leaving 8 bases not matched to a gene. This chain's CDR3 is CASSHGQGPIQETQYF. The CDR3 region has the DNA TGTGCCAGCAGCCACGGACAGGGGCCTATCCAAGAGACCCAGTACTTC. Variable domain in full (rest from reference TRBV5-8 and TRBJ2-5): EAGVTQSPTHLIKTRGQQATLRCSPISGHTSVYWYQQALGLGLQFLLWYDEGEERNRGNFPPRFSGRQFPNYSSELNVNALELEDSALYLCASSHGQGPIQETQYFGPGTRLLVL.

This clone was observed a handful of times. The chain carries TRBV6-5 and TRBJ2-1, with a tentative D call TRBD2 (6 bases). V lost 7 bases, J lost 1 base, and 11 bases lay in between. Germline V gene lookup returns CDR1 MNHEY and CDR2 SVGAGI. The CDR3 is 14 residues long. The CDR3 protein is CASTPTRSYNEQFF. CDR3 bases: TGTGCCAGCACACCGACTAGATCCTACAATGAGCAGTTCTTC.

A word on this clone: The same CDR3 arises from other DNA sequences in this sample as well. The rearrangement joins TRBV7-2 to TRBJ2-5; 8 positions agree with TRBD1. Trimming at V came to 5 bases and at J to 2 bases, leaving 4 bases not matched to a gene. The CDR3 loop spans 14 amino acids. Germline loops: CDR1 SGHTA, CDR2 FQGNSA. CDR3 residues: CASSPDRGQETQYF. CDR3 coding DNA: TGTGCCAGCAGCCCAGACAGGGGACAAGAGACCCAGTACTTC.

The rearrangement joins TRBV9 to TRBJ2-1; the match to TRBD2 covers 13 bases. Germline assignment: CDR1 SGDLS and CDR2 YYNGEE. The CDR3 has 15 amino acids. Trimming at V came to 3 bases and at J to 4 bases, leaving 1 base not matched to a gene. CDR3 coding DNA: TGTGCCAGCAGCGCGGGACTAGCGGGGTACAATGAGCAGTTCTTC. Translated: CASSAGLAGYNEQFF.

This chain joins TRBV19 and TRBJ2-7, with a possible D match to TRBD2 (5 bases). CDR3 length: 13 amino acids. Per the germline V gene, CDR1 is LNHDA and CDR2 is SQIVND (reference sequence). Trimming removed 4 bases from V and 2 bases from J, with 9 bases in between. In DNA, the CDR3 is TGTGCCAGTAGTACAACTAGTCCCTACGAGCAGTACTTC. It translates to CASSTTSPYEQYF.

The chain links TRBV4-3 to TRBJ2-2; no definite D call. The CDR3 totals 14 residues. V dropped 0 bases and J dropped 5 bases, with 7 bases sitting between them. CDR1 is LGHNA and CDR2 is YSLEER in the germline V gene. The DNA for the CDR3 is TGCGCCAGCAGCCAAGATGAGAGGACCGGGGAGCTGTTTTTT. Translated: CASSQDERTGELFF.

J is TRBJ2-2 and V is TRBV5-1; TRBD2 might be the D (5 bases). The V end lost 4 bases, the J end lost 2 bases, and 12 bases lay between the germline ends. The CDR3 is made up of 15 amino acids. The germline CDR1 and CDR2 sequences are SGHRS and YFSETQ. The CDR3 protein is CASSRSTSNTGELFF. CDR3 coding DNA: TGCGCCAGCAGCAGATCTACTAGTAACACCGGGGAGCTGTTTTTT.

V and J are TRBV5-1 and TRBJ2-5, with D possibly TRBD1 on 6 matching bases. The CDR3 consists of 14 residues. Trimming took 2 bases from V and 5 from J, leaving 13 bases between them. From germline, CDR1 is SGHRS and CDR2 YFSETQ. This chain's CDR3 is CASSFTGPRETQYF. The DNA of the CDR3 is TGCGCCAGCAGCTTCACAGGGCCGAGGGAGACCCAGTACTTC.

The CDR3 protein is CASSQMGQAYNEQFF. CDR3 nucleotide sequence: TGTGCCAGCAGCCAAATGGGACAAGCCTACAATGAGCAGTTCTTC. The chain couples TRBV3-1 (or the pseudogene TRBV3-2) to TRBJ2-1, with D possibly TRBD1 on 6 matching bases. Germline lookup yields CDR1 LGHDT and CDR2 YNNKEL (reference sequence). V was trimmed by 2 bases and J by 2 bases, leaving 10 bases between them. The CDR3 runs 15 residues.

The gene calls are TRBV6-5 and TRBJ1-1, with D perhaps matching TRBD1 (6 bases). Germline V gene sequence: CDR1 MNHEY, CDR2 SVGAGI. This CDR3 contains 13 residues. V lost 7 bases and J lost 7, with 16 bases in between. CDR3 in DNA: TGTGCCAGCACCAAAGGGGGGGGGCTTGAAGCTTTCTTT. Translated, it gives CASTKGGGLEAFF.

This clone has at least ten counts. The chain carries TRBV30 and TRBJ1-2; D uncertain. This CDR3 region has 13 residues. Trimming took 0 bases from V and 0 from J, leaving 5 bases between them. CDR1 GTSNPN and CDR2 SVGIG come from the germline V gene (reference sequence). CDR3 loop: CAWSVQANYGYTF. CDR3 sequence (DNA): TGTGCCTGGAGTGTACAAGCTAACTATGGCTACACCTTC.

V is TRBV6-5 and J is TRBJ2-7; 11 nucleotides align to TRBD1. Germline assignment: CDR1 MNHEY and CDR2 SVGAGI. Unmatched junction bases numbered 5, after V lost 4 bases and J lost 6 bases. There are 14 residues in the CDR3. DNA of the CDR3: TGTGCCAGCAGTTCCCGGGACAGGGGGTCCGAGCAGTACTTC. It is translated as CASSSRDRGSEQYF.

The chain uses TRBV7-6 and TRBJ1-3; D uncertain. The CDR3 totals 17 residues. Germline-derived CDR1 and CDR2 are SGHVS and FNYEAQ. V was clipped by 5 bases and J by 0 bases, with 17 bases between them. The CDR3 loop is CASSPSSNGASGNTIYF. The CDR3 DNA reads as TGTGCCAGCAGCCCAAGTAGTAACGGAGCCTCTGGAAACACCATATATTTT.

The chain is built from TRBV5-5 and TRBJ1-5; D remains ambiguous. The CDR3 is 13 amino acids. Trimming removed 1 base from V and 5 bases from J, with 7 bases in between. CDR1 and CDR2 from the germline V gene are SGHKS and YYEKEE (reference sequence). This CDR3 reads CASSLSVDQPQHF. In nucleotides, the CDR3 is TGTGCCAGCAGCTTGTCGGTTGATCAGCCCCAGCATTTT. Filled out from reference TRBV5-5 and TRBJ1-5, the complete variable domain reads DAGVTQSPTHLIKTRGQQVTLRCSPISGHKSVSWYQQVLGQGPQFIFQYYEKEERGRGNFPDRFSARQFPNYSSELNVNALLLGDSALYLCASSLSVDQPQHFGDGTRLSIL.

The V gene is TRBV5-1, the J gene TRBJ1-3; 10 nucleotides align to TRBD1. The CDR3 runs to 16 residues. Germline V lookup: CDR1 SGHRS, CDR2 YFSETQ. V shed 4 bases and J 3 bases; nucleotides not matched to a gene: 7. In DNA form, the CDR3 reads TGCGCCAGCAGCCCCAGGGACAGGGGTGGTGGAAACACCATATATTTT. Its protein is CASSPRDRGGGNTIYF.

V usage is TRBV24-1 and J usage is TRBJ2-7; the match to TRBD1 covers 8 bases. Germline loops: CDR1 KGHDR, CDR2 SFDVKD. This CDR3 region has 14 residues. Unmatched junction bases numbered 2, after V lost 4 bases and J lost 1 base. The CDR3 DNA reads TGTGCCACCAGTGAAACAGGGGGGTCCTACGAGCAGTACTTC. Its translation is CATSETGGSYEQYF.

The chain has TRBV15 and TRBJ2-7; tentative D call: TRBD2 (6 bases). The germline CDR1 and CDR2 sequences are LNHNV and YYDKDF (reference sequence). Trimming stripped 4 bases from V and 6 bases from J, with 19 bases between. The CDR3 is made up of 15 amino acids. CDR3 bases: TGTGCCACCAGCACCACCCGCGGGGCAGCAGGCGAGCAGTACTTC. This sequence encodes CATSTTRGAAGEQYF.

This clone was observed a few times. The rearrangement links TRBV29-1 to TRBJ1-1; the D is unclear. The length of the CDR3 is 10 residues. Germline V gene data show CDR1 as SQVTM and CDR2 as ANQGSEA. V dropped 4 bases and J dropped 8 bases, with 8 bases sitting between them. Written as DNA, the CDR3 is TGCAGCGTTGGTGAGAGGGAAGCTTTCTTT. The encoded protein is CSVGEREAFF.

The chain uses TRBV19 and TRBJ1-1, with a weak D call TRBD1 (6 bases). The CDR3 extends over 15 amino acids. Germline V gives CDR1 LNHDA, CDR2 SQIVND (reference sequence). V lost 6 bases and J lost 3, with 17 bases in between. The CDR3 region has the DNA TGTGCCAGTAGGATTGGGGGCAGGGGTGACACTGAAGCTTTCTTT. It yields the protein CASRIGGRGDTEAFF.

J is TRBJ2-7 and V is TRBV2, with TRBD1 as a possible D gene (5 bases). The CDR3 is 12 amino acids. The V end lost 5 bases, the J end lost 7 bases, and 12 bases lay between the germline ends. Looked up from germline, CDR1 is SNHLY and CDR2 is FYNNEI. CDR3 region: CASSSGLGEQYF. The DNA of the CDR3 is TGTGCCAGCAGTTCAGGGTTAGGGGAGCAGTACTTC. The full variable domain, in which reference TRBV2 and TRBJ2-7 provide the parts outside the CDR3, is EPEVTQTPSHQVTQMGQEVILRCVPISNHLYFYWYRQILGQKVEFLVSFYNNEISEKSEIFDDQFSVERPDGSNFTLKIRSTKLEDSAMYFCASSSGLGEQYFGPGTRLTVT.

This chain uses TRBV7-9 with TRBJ2-3; 9 bases match TRBD2. The CDR3 has 16 residues. Germline values: CDR1 SEHNR, CDR2 FQNEAQ (reference sequence). The trim removed 4 bases at V and 3 bases at J, leaving 8 bases unmatched. CDR3 in DNA: TGTGCCAGCAGCTACATTAGCGGGAGAGGGACAGATACGCAGTATTTT. Its translation: CASSYISGRGTDTQYF.